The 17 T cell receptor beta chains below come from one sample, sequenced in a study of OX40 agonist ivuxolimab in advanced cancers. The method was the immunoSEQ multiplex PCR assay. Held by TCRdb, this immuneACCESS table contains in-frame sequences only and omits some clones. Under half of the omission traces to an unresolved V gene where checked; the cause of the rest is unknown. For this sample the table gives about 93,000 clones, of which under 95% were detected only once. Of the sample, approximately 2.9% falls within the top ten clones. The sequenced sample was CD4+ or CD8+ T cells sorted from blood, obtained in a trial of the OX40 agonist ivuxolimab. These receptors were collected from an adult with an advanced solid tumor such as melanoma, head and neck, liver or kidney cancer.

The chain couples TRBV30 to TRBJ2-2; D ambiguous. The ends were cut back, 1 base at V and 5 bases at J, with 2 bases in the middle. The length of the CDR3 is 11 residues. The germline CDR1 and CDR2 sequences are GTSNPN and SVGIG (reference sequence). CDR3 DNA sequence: TGTGCCTGGAGTGCAACCGGGGAGCTGTTTTTT. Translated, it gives CAWSATGELFF.

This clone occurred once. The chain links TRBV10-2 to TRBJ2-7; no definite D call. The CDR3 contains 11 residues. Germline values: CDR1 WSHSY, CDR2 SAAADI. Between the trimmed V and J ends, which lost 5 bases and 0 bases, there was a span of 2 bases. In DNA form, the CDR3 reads TGCGCCAGCAGTCCCTCCTACGAGCAGTACTTC. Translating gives CASSPSYEQYF.

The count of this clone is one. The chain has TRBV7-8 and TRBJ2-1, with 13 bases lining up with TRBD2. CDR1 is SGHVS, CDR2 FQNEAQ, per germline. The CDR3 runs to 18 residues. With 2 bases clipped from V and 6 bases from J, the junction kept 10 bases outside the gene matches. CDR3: CASSLPGLAGVQFNEQFF. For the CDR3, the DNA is TGTGCCAGCAGCTTACCTGGACTAGCGGGAGTCCAGTTCAATGAGCAGTTCTTC.

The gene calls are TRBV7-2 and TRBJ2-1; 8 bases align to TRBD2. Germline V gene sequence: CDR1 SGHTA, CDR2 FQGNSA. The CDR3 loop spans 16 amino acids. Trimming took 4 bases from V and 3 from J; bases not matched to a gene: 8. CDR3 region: CASSWTAGVVYNEQFF. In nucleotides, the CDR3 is TGTGCCAGCAGCTGGACAGCGGGAGTGGTCTACAATGAGCAGTTCTTC.

This CDR3 reads CASSYGAGAEAFF. For the CDR3, the DNA is TGTGCCAGCAGTTACGGGGCGGGGGCTGAAGCTTTCTTT. V and J are TRBV6-5 and TRBJ1-1, with a tentative D call TRBD1 (5 bases). The CDR3 extends over 13 amino acids. V lost 2 bases to trimming and J lost 6 bases, with 10 bases between them. The germline V gene encodes CDR1 MNHEY and CDR2 SVGAGI.

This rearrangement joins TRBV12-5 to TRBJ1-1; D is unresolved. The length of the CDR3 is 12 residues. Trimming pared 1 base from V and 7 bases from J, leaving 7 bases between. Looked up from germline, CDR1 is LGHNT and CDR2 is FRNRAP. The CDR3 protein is CASGLGGYEAFF. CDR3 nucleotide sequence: TGTGCTAGTGGTTTGGGCGGCTATGAAGCTTTCTTT.

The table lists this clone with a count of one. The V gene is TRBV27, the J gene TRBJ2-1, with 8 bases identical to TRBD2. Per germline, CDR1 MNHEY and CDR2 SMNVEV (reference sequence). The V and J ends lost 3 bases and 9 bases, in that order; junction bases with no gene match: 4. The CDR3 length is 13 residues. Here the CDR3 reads CASSFRSGIEQFF. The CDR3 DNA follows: TGTGCCAGCAGTTTCCGTAGCGGGATTGAGCAGTTCTTC.

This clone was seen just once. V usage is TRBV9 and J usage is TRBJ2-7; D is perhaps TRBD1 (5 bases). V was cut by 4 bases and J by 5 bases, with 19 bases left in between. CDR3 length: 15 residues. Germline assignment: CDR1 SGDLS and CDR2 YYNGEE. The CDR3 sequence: CASSPQGREFNEQYF. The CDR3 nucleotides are TGTGCCAGCAGCCCGCAGGGTAGGGAATTCAACGAGCAGTACTTC.

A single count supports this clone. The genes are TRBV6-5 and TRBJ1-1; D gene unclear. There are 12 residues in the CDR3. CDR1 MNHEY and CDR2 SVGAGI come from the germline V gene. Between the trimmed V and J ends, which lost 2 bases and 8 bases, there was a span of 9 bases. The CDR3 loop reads CASSYGRTEAFF. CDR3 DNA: TGTGCCAGCAGTTACGGGCGTACCGAAGCTTTCTTT.

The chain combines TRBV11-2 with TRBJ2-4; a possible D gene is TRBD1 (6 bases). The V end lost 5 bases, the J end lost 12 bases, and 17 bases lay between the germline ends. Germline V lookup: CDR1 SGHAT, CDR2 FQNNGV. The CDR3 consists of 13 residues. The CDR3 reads CASSGWGPSSQYF. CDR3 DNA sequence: TGTGCCAGCAGCGGCTGGGGGCCGAGCTCTCAGTACTTC.

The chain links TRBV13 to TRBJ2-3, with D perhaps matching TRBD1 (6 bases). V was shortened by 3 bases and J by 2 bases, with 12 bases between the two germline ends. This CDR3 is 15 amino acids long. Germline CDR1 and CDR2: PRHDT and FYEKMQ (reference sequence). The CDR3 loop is CASSFSDRNTDTQYF. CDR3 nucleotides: TGTGCCAGCAGCTTTTCAGACAGGAACACAGATACGCAGTATTTT.

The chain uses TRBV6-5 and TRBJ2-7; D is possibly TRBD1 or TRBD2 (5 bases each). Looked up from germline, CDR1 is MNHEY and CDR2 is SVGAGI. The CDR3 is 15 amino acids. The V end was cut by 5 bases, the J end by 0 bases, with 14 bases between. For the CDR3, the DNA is TGTGCCAGCAGTCCGTATGGGACGTACTCCTACGAGCAGTACTTC. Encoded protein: CASSPYGTYSYEQYF.

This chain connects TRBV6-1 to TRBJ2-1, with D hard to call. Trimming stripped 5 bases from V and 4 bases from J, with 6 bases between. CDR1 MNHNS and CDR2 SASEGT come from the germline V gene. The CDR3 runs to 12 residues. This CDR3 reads CASSQDYNEQFF. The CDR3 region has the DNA TGTGCCAGCAGTCAGGATTACAATGAGCAGTTCTTC.

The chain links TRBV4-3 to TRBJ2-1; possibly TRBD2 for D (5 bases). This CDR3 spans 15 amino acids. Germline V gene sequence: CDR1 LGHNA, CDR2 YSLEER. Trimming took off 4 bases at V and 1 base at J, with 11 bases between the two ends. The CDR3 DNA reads TGCGCCAGCAGCCCCTTCCCGGGATCCTACAATGAGCAGTTCTTC. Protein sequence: CASSPFPGSYNEQFF.

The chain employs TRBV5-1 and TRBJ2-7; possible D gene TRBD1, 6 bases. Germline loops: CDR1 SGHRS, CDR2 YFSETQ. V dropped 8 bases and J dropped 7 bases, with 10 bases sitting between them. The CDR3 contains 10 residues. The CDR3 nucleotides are TGCGCCAGTGGGGGCCGAGAGCAGTACTTC. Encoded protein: CASGGREQYF.

The DNA of the CDR3 is TGTGCCAGCAGCTCCCGGACTAGCGGGAGGGCCCCACTCACAGATACGCAGTATTTT. Translation: CASSSRTSGRAPLTDTQYF. The rearrangement uses TRBV7-9 and TRBJ2-3; 15 bases agree with TRBD2. V lost 4 bases to trimming and J lost 2 bases; unmatched junction nucleotides: 10. This CDR3 is built from 19 residues. Germline values: CDR1 SEHNR, CDR2 FQNEAQ (reference sequence).

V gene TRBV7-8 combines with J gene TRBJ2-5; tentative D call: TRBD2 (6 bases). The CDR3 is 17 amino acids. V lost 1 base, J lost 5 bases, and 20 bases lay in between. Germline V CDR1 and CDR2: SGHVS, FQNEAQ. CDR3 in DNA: TGTGCCAGCAGCTTAGTGGAGGGAGACCTAAAGATGGAGACCCAGTACTTC. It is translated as CASSLVEGDLKMETQYF. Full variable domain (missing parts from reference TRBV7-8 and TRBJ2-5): GAGVSQSPRYKVAKRGQDVALRCDPISGHVSLFWYQQALGQGPEFLTYFQNEAQLDKSGLPSDRFFAERPEGSVSTLKIQRTQQEDSAVYLCASSLVEGDLKMETQYFGPGTRLLVL.